One sample yielded the 6 T cell receptor beta chains listed below, sequenced in a study of cytomegalovirus exposure and HLA in healthy donors. PCR employed 60 Vbeta and 13 Jbeta primers. Data came from immunoSEQ multiplex PCR; TCRdb stores just in-frame clones and leaves some out. The sample lists around 150,000 clones; approximately 77% were seen once. The sample taken for sequencing was PBMCs. These receptors originate from a male donor in good health and CMV-seropositive.

The rearrangement uses TRBV5-1 and TRBJ2-2; D gene unclear. This CDR3 is built from 15 residues. V was shortened by 0 bases and J by 0 bases, with 6 bases between the two germline ends. Germline CDR1 is SGHRS and CDR2 is YFSETQ. In DNA, the CDR3 is TGCGCCAGCAGCTTGGTATCCTCGAACACCGGGGAGCTGTTTTTT. It encodes CASSLVSSNTGELFF.

This clone has only a few counts. The genes are TRBV6-1 and TRBJ2-2; D may be TRBD2 (6 bases). This CDR3 is 14 amino acids long. Trimming shortened V by 10 bases and J by 0 bases, and 12 bases separated the two germline ends. Germline CDR1 MNHNS, CDR2 SASEGT. The CDR3 coding sequence is TGTGCCACATCGCCGGGGGCGAACACCGGGGAGCTGTTTTTT. It is translated as CATSPGANTGELFF.

This clone has only a few counts. The gene calls are TRBV30 and TRBJ1-2, with D maybe TRBD1 (6 bases). The CDR3 runs 13 residues. Germline V gene sequence: CDR1 GTSNPN, CDR2 SVGIG (reference sequence). V gave up 2 bases and J gave up 3 bases, with 10 bases separating them. The CDR3 DNA sequence: TGTGCCTGGAGTTTAGACAGGCACTATGGCTACACCTTC. Protein product: CAWSLDRHYGYTF.

The chain employs TRBV5-6 and TRBJ2-7, with no clear D. V shed 0 bases and J shed 0 bases, with 10 bases lying between them. In germline, CDR1 is SGHDT, CDR2 YYEEEE. The CDR3 length is 15 residues. CDR3 sequence: CASSLGAADSYEQYF. CDR3 nucleotide sequence: TGTGCCAGCAGCTTGGGGGCAGCCGACTCCTACGAGCAGTACTTC. Full variable domain (outside the CDR3, taken from reference TRBV5-6 and TRBJ2-7): DAGVTQSPTHLIKTRGQQVTLRCSPKSGHDTVSWYQQALGQGPQFIFQYYEEEERQRGNFPDRFSGHQFPNYSSELNVNALLLGDSALYLCASSLGAADSYEQYFGPGTRLTVT.

The genes are TRBV9 and TRBJ2-1; 10 bases match TRBD2. There are 16 residues in the CDR3. V shed 2 bases and J 8 bases; nucleotides not matched to a gene: 10. Germline-derived CDR1 and CDR2 are SGDLS and YYNGEE. This CDR3 reads CASSVRSGGAFDEQFF. CDR3 DNA sequence: TGTGCCAGCAGCGTGAGGAGCGGGGGGGCCTTCGATGAGCAGTTCTTC.

This clone was detected once. This chain links TRBV19 with TRBJ2-3, with D maybe TRBD2 (6 bases). Germline loops: CDR1 LNHDA, CDR2 SQIVND (reference sequence). V was clipped by 8 bases and J by 4 bases, with 16 bases between them. This CDR3 has 14 amino acids. CDR3 in DNA: TGTGCCAGTCAACGGGAGAAGGGAGCAGATACGCAGTATTTT. Its translation: CASQREKGADTQYF.